These T cell receptor beta chains were read from a single sample in a study of tumor-infiltrating lymphocytes in primary liver carcinoma. TCRdb redid the calling of the multiplex PCR reads with MiXCR, one entry per CDR3 protein. The sample includes approximately 330,000 distinct CDR3 sequences, approximately 65% of them seen just once. Sequenced material: peripheral blood. The receptors were sampled from a man aged 40-49 years with primary liver carcinoma and hepatitis B virus infection. CDR3s include the opening cysteine and the closing phenylalanine or tryptophan. Each record gives: D gene, V gene, clone size, J gene, CDR3 protein, CDR3 DNA. A D gene is named only where the DNA matches it firmly. Clone size is shown for a subset of rows, as once, few, many or a class of expanded clone.

>TRBD2|TRBV2|.|TRBJ2-1
CASSDLAGGPGEQFF
TGTGCCAGCAGTGATCTAGCGGGAGGGCCCGGTGAGCAGTTCTTC
>.|TRBV5-4|many|TRBJ1-4
CASSAGGLRGFNEKLFF
TGTGCCAGCAGCGCCGGAGGATTACGGGGGTTTAATGAAAAACTGTTTTTT
>.|TRBV6-6|many|TRBJ2-7
CASSYSYDVGNEQYF
TGTGCCAGCAGTTACTCCTACGATGTAGGGAACGAGCAGTACTTC
>TRBD1|TRBV4-1|.|TRBJ2-7
CASSHNRDSVYEQYF
TGCGCCAGCAGCCACAACCGGGACAGTGTCTACGAGCAGTACTTC
>.|TRBV5-1|.|TRBJ2-2
CASISSVGSGELFF
TGCGCCAGCATCTCAAGTGTGGGTTCCGGGGAGCTGTTTTTT
>.|TRBV11-2|few|TRBJ2-1
CASGLEWKADEQFF
TGTGCCAGCGGCTTAGAGTGGAAGGCAGATGAGCAGTTCTTC
>TRBD2|TRBV11-2|.|TRBJ2-1
CLSSPQREGLGEQFF
TGTCTCAGCAGCCCCCAGCGGGAGGGTTTGGGTGAGCAGTTCTTC
>TRBD2|TRBV2|.|TRBJ2-7
CASTSGSTYEQYF
TGTGCCAGTACTAGCGGGTCGACCTACGAGCAGTACTTC
>.|TRBV6-6|.|TRBJ1-6
CASSYDGHSPLRF
TGTGCCAGTAGTTACGATGGGCATTCACCCCTCCGCTTT
>TRBD2|TRBV6-5|.|TRBJ2-3
CASSHLLGLAGSTDTQYF
TGTGCCAGCAGTCACCTACTCGGATTAGCGGGATCCACAGATACGCAGTATTTT
>TRBD1|TRBV12-3/TRBV12-4|many|TRBJ1-2
CASSRRTGTNYGYTF
TGTGCCAGCAGTCGGCGGACAGGCACTAACTATGGCTACACCTTC
>.|TRBV5-1|once|TRBJ2-2
CASSLPERPWELFF
TGCGCCAGCAGCTTGCCCGAGAGACCCTGGGAGCTGTTTTTT
>.|TRBV6-5|few|TRBJ1-2
CDSSPRGNDYGYTF
TGTGACAGCAGCCCCCGGGGAAATGACTATGGCTACACCTTC
>TRBD1|TRBV7-9|.|TRBJ1-1
CASGTGEGKNTEAFF
TGTGCCAGCGGCACAGGGGAGGGCAAGAACACTGAAGCTTTCTTT
>.|TRBV11-2|.|TRBJ2-2
CASSRWGLTNTGELIF
TGTGCCAGCAGCCGGTGGGGCCTTACTAACACCGGGGAGCTGATTTTT
>.|TRBV11-1|.|TRBJ2-5
CVSSFGRETQYF
TGTGTCAGCAGCTTTGGCCGTGAGACCCAGTACTTC
>TRBD2|TRBV4-1|.|TRBJ2-5
CASSPLGLAGQETHHF
TGCGCCAGCAGCCCCTTGGGACTAGCGGGGCAAGAGACCCATCACTTC
>TRBD1|TRBV6-1|.|TRBJ2-7
CASILDRVSYELYF
TGTGCCAGCATATTGGACAGGGTGTCCTACGAGCTGTACTTC
>.|TRBV5-6|.|TRBJ1-1
CASSFRKGPWDSEAFF
TGTGCCAGCAGCTTTAGAAAGGGACCTTGGGACTCTGAAGCTTTCTTT
>.|TRBV6-1|.|TRBJ1-5
CASSEAGGTQPQHF
TGTGCCAGCAGTGAAGCGGGGGGTACTCAGCCCCAGCATTTT
>TRBD1|TRBV6-1|many|TRBJ1-5
CASRPGQALAQHF
TGTGCCAGCAGGCCAGGACAGGCGCTGGCCCAGCATTTT
>.|TRBV5-1|.|TRBJ2-3
CSSSLGRFGTDTQYF
TGCTCCAGCAGCCTCGGCCGATTTGGCACAGATACGCAGTATTTT
>TRBD2|TRBV5-1|.|TRBJ2-1
CAGSSTGLARAVNNEQFF
TGCGCCGGCAGCTCTACCGGACTAGCGAGAGCGGTGAACAATGAGCAGTTCTTC
>.|TRBV7-9|.|TRBJ2-7
CASSSIIDSYEQYF
TGTGCCAGCAGCTCGATAATAGACAGCTACGAGCAGTACTTC
>.|TRBV5-4|many|TRBJ2-3
CASSLMGGSTDTQYF
TGTGCCAGCAGCTTGATGGGCGGGTCCACAGATACGCAGTATTTT
>TRBD1|TRBV11-2|many|TRBJ2-1
CASSPRGQAEQFF
TGTGCCAGCAGCCCGCGGGGACAGGCTGAGCAGTTCTTC
>.|TRBV12-5|.|TRBJ2-7
CASGLEGPREEHYF
TGTGCTAGTGGCTTGGAGGGGCCTCGTGAGGAGCACTACTTC
>.|TRBV5-5|many|TRBJ1-1
CASSLTPFSEAFF
TGTGCCAGCAGCTTGACCCCCTTCTCTGAAGCTTTCTTT
>TRBD2|TRBV11-2|.|TRBJ2-3
CASSLDSGASADTQYF
TGTGCCAGCAGCTTGGATAGCGGGGCCTCCGCAGATACGCAGTATTTC
>TRBD1|TRBV11-2|many|TRBJ1-1
CASSLGRDRGRMKDTEAFF
TGTGCCAGCAGCTTAGGTCGGGACAGGGGGCGGATGAAAGACACTGAAGCTTTCTTT
>.|TRBV6-5|.|TRBJ2-7
CASSLSDTTYEQYF
TGTGCCAGCAGTTTAAGCGACACAACCTACGAGCAGTACTTC
>.|TRBV11-2|.|TRBJ2-7
CASRQVRVTSYEQYF
TGTGCCAGCAGGCAGGTCCGGGTCACATCCTACGAGCAGTACTTC
>.|TRBV6-2/TRBV6-3|many|TRBJ1-5
CASSYGGHQPQHF
TGTGCCAGCAGTTACGGAGGGCATCAGCCCCAGCATTTT
>.|TRBV12-3/TRBV12-4|few|TRBJ2-5
CASSQVPGQETQYF
TGTGCCAGCAGTCAGGTTCCAGGGCAAGAGACCCAGTACTTC
>.|TRBV6-5|many|TRBJ1-3
CASSGAGNTIYF
TGTGCCAGCAGTGGAGCTGGAAACACCATATATTTT
>.|TRBV11-2|.|TRBJ2-7
CTSSLTDGAYEKYF
TGTACCAGCAGCTTAACCGACGGAGCCTACGAGAAGTACTTC
>.|TRBV4-3|many|TRBJ2-7
CASSQDQGPYEQYF
TGCGCCAGCAGCCAAGATCAGGGACCCTACGAGCAGTACTTC
>.|TRBV9|.|TRBJ2-5
CASSGYQETQYF
TGTGCCAGCAGCGGGTACCAAGAGACCCAGTACTTC
>.|TRBV11-2|.|TRBJ2-7
CASSTDPHGYEQYF
TGTGCCAGCAGCACAGACCCTCACGGGTACGAACAGTACTTC
>TRBD2|TRBV5-5|.|TRBJ2-7
CASSIAPGGGWNYEQYF
TGTGCCAGCAGCATTGCCCCGGGCGGGGGGTGGAACTACGAGCAGTACTTC
>.|TRBV28|few|TRBJ2-3
CASNSEDTQYF
TGTGCCAGCAACAGCGAGGATACGCAGTATTTT
>.|TRBV11-2|.|TRBJ2-7
CDSSLVEGPYYEQYF
TGTGACAGCAGCCTAGTTGAGGGACCATACTACGAGCAGTACTTC
>.|TRBV10-1|few|TRBJ1-5
CASRGPDDRQHF
TGCGCCAGCAGAGGACCGGACGACCGACAGCATTTT